The 30 T cell receptor beta chains in this list originate from one sample, sequenced in a study of blood T cell repertoires in COVID-19. Clones were read by immunoSEQ multiplex PCR, and TCRdb kept only the in-frame ones, dropping some. The sample comprises about 270,000 clones, roughly nine tenths of which are singletons, and approximately 2.5% rests with the top ten. Sequencing was performed on PBMCs or T cells enriched from blood (not recorded which). The receptors here all came from a woman younger than 35 who had recovered from COVID-19.

The chain is built from TRBV6-6 and TRBJ2-7; D remains ambiguous. This CDR3 region has 14 residues. Germline loops: CDR1 MNHNY, CDR2 SVGAGI (reference sequence). Deletions cut 0 bases from V and 6 bases from J, with 12 bases between. The DNA of the CDR3 is TGTGCCAGCAGTTACTCGACCAGGCTGGGCGAGCAGTACTTC. Protein sequence: CASSYSTRLGEQYF.

This clone was detected once. V usage is TRBV3-1 (or the pseudogene TRBV3-2) and J usage is TRBJ1-2; tentative D call: TRBD1 (5 bases). This CDR3 region has 14 residues. Germline V CDR1 and CDR2: LGHDT, YNNKEL (reference sequence). The V end was cut by 1 base, the J end by 8 bases, with 14 bases between. The chain's CDR3 is CASSQGFTGGGYTF. The CDR3 DNA reads as TGTGCCAGCAGCCAAGGTTTTACGGGGGGAGGCTACACCTTC.

The chain employs TRBV6-5 and TRBJ1-5; D might be TRBD1 (5 bases). The V end was cut by 5 bases, the J end by 1 base, with 12 bases between. Per germline, CDR1 MNHEY and CDR2 SVGAGI. CDR3 length: 15 amino acids. The CDR3 reads CASSTYGGSNQPQHF. For the CDR3, the DNA is TGTGCCAGCAGTACCTACGGGGGGAGCAATCAGCCCCAGCATTTT.

CDR3 protein: CASSLGHDTEAFF. The CDR3 DNA follows: TGTGCCAGCAGCTTGGGACATGACACTGAAGCTTTCTTT. The chain is built from TRBV7-9 and TRBJ1-1, with D possibly TRBD1 on 6 matching bases. Germline assignment: CDR1 SEHNR and CDR2 FQNEAQ (reference sequence). The CDR3 consists of 13 residues. Between the trimmed V and J ends, which lost 3 bases and 3 bases, there was a span of 8 bases.

The CDR3 spells CASGLASYRDFATGDYGYTF. CDR3 DNA: TGTGCTAGTGGTTTGGCCTCCTACCGGGACTTCGCTACGGGTGACTATGGCTACACCTTC. This chain uses TRBV12-5 with TRBJ1-2, with D perhaps TRBD1 (5 bases). CDR1 and CDR2 from the germline V gene are LGHNT and FRNRAP. CDR3 length: 20 amino acids. Trimming removed 1 base at V and 3 bases at J, with 27 bases between.

As DNA, the CDR3 is TGTGCCAGTAGTATGGAAGGGGGAAGTCAGCCCCAGCATTTT. Its protein product is CASSMEGGSQPQHF. The chain employs TRBV19 and TRBJ1-5, with D possibly TRBD1 on 6 matching bases. The CDR3 length is 14 residues. V gave up 3 bases and J gave up 6 bases, with 12 bases separating them. The germline V gene encodes CDR1 LNHDA and CDR2 SQIVND (reference sequence).

The V and J genes are TRBV5-1 and TRBJ2-1, with D hard to call. The V end lost 4 bases, the J end lost 0 bases, and 14 bases lay between the germline ends. There are 16 residues in the CDR3. Germline-derived CDR1 and CDR2 are SGHRS and YFSETQ. CDR3 sequence reads: CASSGLDANSYNEQFF. Written as DNA, the CDR3 is TGCGCCAGCAGCGGGCTTGACGCAAACTCCTACAATGAGCAGTTCTTC.

The chain couples TRBV5-6 to TRBJ2-7; D uncertain. The germline V gene has CDR1 SGHDT and CDR2 YYEEEE. With 1 base removed from V and 0 bases from J, the gap between germline ends came to 5 bases. The CDR3 length is 13 residues. For the CDR3, the DNA is TGTGCCAGCAGCTTGTCCCTCTCCTACGAGCAGTACTTC. Amino acids: CASSLSLSYEQYF. The full variable domain, with the rest looked up from reference TRBV5-6 and TRBJ2-7, is DAGVTQSPTHLIKTRGQQVTLRCSPKSGHDTVSWYQQALGQGPQFIFQYYEEEERQRGNFPDRFSGHQFPNYSSELNVNALLLGDSALYLCASSLSLSYEQYFGPGTRLTVT.

This chain uses TRBV3-1 (or the pseudogene TRBV3-2) with TRBJ1-2; D remains unclear. CDR3 length: 15 residues. V lost 0 bases and J 5 bases, leaving 13 bases between the germline ends. Per germline, CDR1 LGHDT and CDR2 YNNKEL (reference sequence). CDR3 sequence reads: CASSQEMWTSYGYTF. Written as DNA, the CDR3 is TGTGCCAGCAGCCAAGAAATGTGGACTTCTTATGGCTACACCTTC.

V gene TRBV27 combines with J gene TRBJ2-3, with 7 nucleotides matching TRBD1. Trimming removed 8 bases from V and 2 bases from J; junction bases left unmatched: 19. The CDR3 covers 18 residues. Germline values: CDR1 MNHEY, CDR2 SMNVEV (reference sequence). This CDR3 is CASPKANSRQGSTDTQYF. Written as DNA, the CDR3 is TGTGCCAGCCCCAAGGCGAATTCGAGACAGGGATCCACAGATACGCAGTATTTT.

The chain joins TRBV9 to TRBJ2-1; 7 nucleotides match TRBD1. V lost 5 bases and J lost 4; bases outside the gene matches: 12. Looked up from germline, CDR1 is SGDLS and CDR2 is YYNGEE. The CDR3 covers 16 residues. CDR3: CASSVTPGQLYNEQFF. The CDR3 nucleotides are TGTGCCAGCAGTGTTACCCCGGGACAGTTATACAATGAGCAGTTCTTC.

The gene calls are TRBV2 and TRBJ1-1, with D tentatively TRBD1 (5 bases). The CDR3 is 14 amino acids. Trimming cost V 2 bases and J 3 bases, with 10 bases left between them. Germline V gene sequence: CDR1 SNHLY, CDR2 FYNNEI. The DNA for the CDR3 is TGTGCCAGCAGTGAATGGGGGGTTGACACTGAAGCTTTCTTT. Protein sequence: CASSEWGVDTEAFF.

This clone has only one observation. The chain links TRBV9 to TRBJ2-3, with D maybe TRBD2 (6 bases). Germline CDR1 reads SGDLS; CDR2 reads YYNGEE. Trimming removed 0 bases at V and 1 base at J, with 18 bases between. CDR3 size: 18 residues. The CDR3 sequence is CASSVGPSGGVGTDTQYF. CDR3 nucleotide sequence: TGTGCCAGCAGCGTAGGCCCGTCGGGCGGGGTTGGCACAGATACGCAGTATTTT.

This rearrangement joins TRBV5-6 to TRBJ1-1, with 10 bases identical to TRBD1. Germline V gene lookup returns CDR1 SGHDT and CDR2 YYEEEE. This CDR3 spans 15 amino acids. The V segment lost 4 bases and the J segment 4 bases; nucleotides outside the gene matches: 7. The CDR3 protein is CASSRPDRGLTEAFF. The CDR3 coding sequence is TGTGCCAGCAGCCGTCCAGACAGGGGGCTCACTGAAGCTTTCTTT.

The chain's CDR3 is CASRADREFRNTIYF. Written as DNA, the CDR3 is TGTGCCAGCAGGGCGGACAGGGAGTTCAGAAACACCATATATTTT. This chain connects TRBV2 to TRBJ1-3; 8 nucleotides align to TRBD1. The CDR3 sequence is 15 residues long. Germline lookup yields CDR1 SNHLY and CDR2 FYNNEI. The trim removed 6 bases at V and 5 bases at J, leaving 9 bases unmatched.

V usage is TRBV3-1 (or the pseudogene TRBV3-2) and J usage is TRBJ1-6; 8 bases align to TRBD1. This CDR3 comprises 14 residues. The trim removed 1 base at V and 7 bases at J, leaving 0 bases unmatched. CDR1 and CDR2 (germline): LGHDT, YNNKEL (reference sequence). The CDR3 sequence is CASSQGQGNSPLHF. CDR3 DNA: TGTGCCAGCAGCCAAGGACAGGGGAATTCACCCCTCCACTTT.

The chain employs TRBV19 and TRBJ2-7; 8 bases map to TRBD1. Trimming at V came to 3 bases and at J to 5 bases, leaving 9 bases not matched to a gene. CDR1 and CDR2 from the germline V gene are LNHDA and SQIVND (reference sequence). This CDR3 has 15 amino acids. The CDR3: CASSIPTGAGDEQYF. The CDR3 DNA sequence: TGTGCCAGTAGTATCCCGACAGGGGCTGGGGACGAGCAGTACTTC.

This chain uses TRBV29-1 with TRBJ2-3, with 13 bases aligning to TRBD2. Germline lookup yields CDR1 SQVTM and CDR2 ANQGSEA. J was trimmed by 5 bases and V by 4 bases; bases with no gene match: 6. This CDR3 comprises 15 residues. The DNA of the CDR3 is TGCAGCGTTGTCGCTCGGACTAGCGGGAGAGATACGCAGTATTTT. Translated, it gives CSVVARTSGRDTQYF.

The chain employs TRBV5-1 and TRBJ2-5; 7 bases are shared with TRBD1. The V gene end was trimmed by 0 bases and the J gene end by 5 bases; junction bases not matched to a gene: 4. Germline values: CDR1 SGHRS, CDR2 YFSETQ. This CDR3 has 14 residues. CDR3 amino acids: CASSLGGGSETQYF. The CDR3, as DNA: TGCGCCAGCAGCTTGGGAGGGGGCAGTGAGACCCAGTACTTC.

In the case of this clone: Distinct nucleotide sequences in the sample also encode this CDR3. The chain couples TRBV19 to TRBJ1-3; D might be TRBD1 (5 bases). Germline-derived CDR1 and CDR2 are LNHDA and SQIVND (reference sequence). V lost 5 bases to trimming and J lost 0 bases, with 11 bases between them. This CDR3 contains 15 residues. CDR3: CASSRTGSSGNTIYF. As DNA, the CDR3 is TGTGCCAGTAGTCGAACAGGATCCTCTGGAAACACCATATATTTT.

The V and J genes are TRBV12-3 or TRBV12-4 and TRBJ1-5; possibly TRBD1 for D (5 bases). The CDR3 is 13 residues long. V was pared by 1 base and J by 6 bases, with 7 bases between. This CDR3 is CASSLVGGQPQHF. CDR3 DNA sequence: TGTGCCAGCAGTTTAGTGGGGGGTCAGCCCCAGCATTTT.

The chain recombines TRBV19 with TRBJ1-2; maybe TRBD1 (5 bases). V was cut by 3 bases and J by 2 bases, with 10 bases left in between. The CDR3 spans 14 residues. From germline, CDR1 is LNHDA and CDR2 SQIVND (reference sequence). CDR3 protein: CASSMGLGNYGYTF. For the CDR3, the DNA is TGTGCCAGTAGTATGGGACTCGGGAACTATGGCTACACCTTC.

This chain joins TRBV6-1 and TRBJ2-7; D may be TRBD2 (6 bases). With 2 bases removed from V and 7 bases from J, the gap between germline ends came to 12 bases. This CDR3 comprises 13 residues. The germline gives CDR1 MNHNS, CDR2 SASEGT. The CDR3 is CASSELGSGEQYF. The DNA of the CDR3 is TGTGCCAGCAGTGAATTAGGCAGCGGGGAGCAGTACTTC.

The V call is TRBV5-1, the J call TRBJ1-2, with 12 bases lining up with TRBD1. Looked up from germline, CDR1 is SGHRS and CDR2 is YFSETQ. The CDR3 loop spans 16 amino acids. Trimming at V came to 3 bases and at J to 2 bases, leaving 5 bases not matched to a gene. Written as DNA, the CDR3 is TGCGCCAGCAGCTCCTCCGGGACAGGGGGCAACTATGGCTACACCTTC. Translated, it gives CASSSSGTGGNYGYTF. The full variable domain, its missing parts supplied by reference TRBV5-1 and TRBJ1-2, is KAGVTQTPRYLIKTRGQQVTLSCSPISGHRSVSWYQQTPGQGLQFLFEYFSETQRNKGNFPGRFSGRQFSNSRSEMNVSTLELGDSALYLCASSSSGTGGNYGYTFGSGTRLTVV.

The chain links TRBV12-3 or TRBV12-4 to TRBJ1-2; D is perhaps TRBD1 (5 bases). CDR3 length equals 13 residues. Trimming removed 6 bases from V and 6 bases from J, with 14 bases in between. DNA of the CDR3: TGTGCCAGCAGACTTCAGGGCTCTGATGGCTACACCTTC. Translating gives CASRLQGSDGYTF.

This clone was seen a single time. The chain has TRBV27 and TRBJ2-5; a weak D match, TRBD2 (5 bases). Germline lookup yields CDR1 MNHEY and CDR2 SMNVEV (reference sequence). CDR3 length equals 14 residues. Between the trimmed V and J ends, which lost 4 bases and 5 bases, there was a span of 14 bases. CDR3 residues: CASSSPLARETQYF. CDR3 nucleotides: TGTGCCAGCAGTTCTCCGCTAGCAAGGGAGACCCAGTACTTC.

The gene calls are TRBV12-3 or TRBV12-4 and TRBJ1-1; tentative D call: TRBD1 (6 bases). V was trimmed by 5 bases and J by 4 bases, leaving 11 bases between them. This CDR3 has 13 residues. The CDR3 DNA reads TGTGCCAGCAGTCAACAGGGTCGCACTGAAGCTTTCTTT. Its protein product is CASSQQGRTEAFF.

The V call is TRBV9, the J call TRBJ1-2; 7 positions match TRBD1. Trimming cost V 1 base and J 2 bases; bases outside gene matches: 14. There are 18 residues in the CDR3. Germline V gene sequence: CDR1 SGDLS, CDR2 YYNGEE. CDR3 in amino acids: CASSVPQAGGVINYGYTF. For the CDR3, the DNA is TGTGCCAGCAGCGTACCCCAGGCAGGGGGAGTGATAAACTATGGCTACACCTTC.

The chain recombines TRBV2 with TRBJ1-5; a possible D gene is TRBD1 (5 bases). Looked up from germline, CDR1 is SNHLY and CDR2 is FYNNEI. The CDR3 spans 14 residues. V was cut by 7 bases and J by 6 bases, with 16 bases left in between. The CDR3 coding sequence is TGTGCCAGCAACCCGGGGGTAAGAAGTCAGCCCCAGCATTTT. It encodes CASNPGVRSQPQHF.

V and J are TRBV5-6 and TRBJ1-1, with a weak D call TRBD1 (5 bases). This CDR3 is built from 15 residues. Trimming cost V 0 bases and J 0 bases, with 9 bases left between them. Germline loops: CDR1 SGHDT, CDR2 YYEEEE. This CDR3 is CASSLVRGVNTEAFF. The CDR3 DNA is TGTGCCAGCAGCTTGGTACGGGGGGTGAACACTGAAGCTTTCTTT.